Listed here is a single T cell receptor (beta chain). Its specificity is unknown. This specimen belongs to a study of identifying expanded T cells in peripheral blood. No infections or other immune events were documented during collection. Notes on the study in general: Two-week clone count variance significantly increased as total template count grew. Differentially abundant clones: about 1.2 between replicates, 16.4 at about two weeks, more than 18 at four.

Here immunoSEQ multiplex PCR was the method, and the copy in TCRdb shows in-frame clones only, minus some. Seen here are about 52,000 clones, approximately 80% observed once, and the top ten hold 14%. This CDR3 region has 14 residues. Germline V lookup: CDR1 LNHNV, CDR2 YYDKDF (reference sequence). Trimming took 5 bases from V and 1 from J, leaving 12 bases between them. The chain links TRBV15 to TRBJ2-7, with D perhaps TRBD1 (6 bases). Specimen: blood. The source is a person between 18 and 75 years old in good health. The CDR3 DNA reads TGTGCCACCAGCGGGGGACACAGGTCCTACGAGCAGTACTTC. This translates into CATSGGHRSYEQYF.